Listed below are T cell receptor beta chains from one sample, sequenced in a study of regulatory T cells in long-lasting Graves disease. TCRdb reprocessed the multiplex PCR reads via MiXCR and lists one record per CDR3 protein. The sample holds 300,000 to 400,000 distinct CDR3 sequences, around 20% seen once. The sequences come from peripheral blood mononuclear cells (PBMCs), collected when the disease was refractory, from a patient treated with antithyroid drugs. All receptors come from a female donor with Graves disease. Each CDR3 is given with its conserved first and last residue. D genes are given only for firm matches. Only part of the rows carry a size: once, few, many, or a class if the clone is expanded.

CDR3: CASREGMAEAFF
DNA: TGTGCCAGCAGGGAGGGTATGGCTGAAGCTTTCTTT
size: .
J: TRBJ1-1
D: .
V: TRBV2

CDR3: CSASRGSGANVLTF
DNA: TGCAGTGCTAGCCGTGGCTCTGGGGCCAACGTCCTGACTTTC
size: few
J: TRBJ2-6
D: .
V: TRBV20-1

CDR3: CASSPDSGGPYYEQYF
DNA: TGCGCCAGCAGCCCGGACAGTGGGGGACCCTACTACGAGCAGTACTTC
size: few
J: TRBJ2-7
D: .
V: TRBV5-1

CDR3: CASSETGSAYGYTF
DNA: TGTGCCAGCAGCGAGACAGGCTCGGCTTATGGCTACACCTTC
size: many
J: TRBJ1-2
D: .
V: TRBV28

CDR3: CAIGTVNTEAFF
DNA: TGTGCCATCGGGACGGTAAACACTGAAGCTTTCTTT
size: few
J: TRBJ1-1
D: .
V: TRBV10-3

CDR3: CASSLDPSNTEAFF
DNA: TGCGCCAGCAGCTTGGACCCTTCGAACACTGAAGCTTTCTTT
size: few
J: TRBJ1-1
D: .
V: TRBV5-1

CDR3: CAFSGAYEQYF
DNA: TGTGCCTTCTCGGGCGCCTACGAGCAGTACTTC
size: many
J: TRBJ2-7
D: .
V: TRBV30

CDR3: CATSDRLAGSYNEQFF
DNA: TGTGCCACCAGTGACCGACTAGCGGGATCCTACAATGAGCAGTTCTTC
size: .
J: TRBJ2-1
D: TRBD2
V: TRBV24-1

CDR3: CASSLGGRAETQYF
DNA: TGCGCCAGCAGCTTGGGCGGGAGGGCCGAGACCCAGTACTTC
size: few
J: TRBJ2-5
D: TRBD2
V: TRBV5-1

CDR3: CASSFRQVLEAFF
DNA: TGTGCCAGCTCTTTCCGGCAGGTGCTTGAAGCTTTCTTT
size: many
J: TRBJ1-1
D: .
V: TRBV2

CDR3: CASSFPRSYEQYF
DNA: TGTGCCAGCAGCTTTCCTCGCAGCTACGAGCAGTACTTC
size: few
J: TRBJ2-7
D: .
V: TRBV7-9

CDR3: CASSLTGTGSYEQYF
DNA: TGTGCCAGTAGCCTAACCGGGACAGGGAGTTACGAGCAGTACTTC
size: few
J: TRBJ2-7
D: TRBD1
V: TRBV19

CDR3: CASSTTSRQETQYF
DNA: TGTGCCAGCAGCACGACTAGTAGACAAGAGACCCAGTACTTC
size: few
J: TRBJ2-5
D: .
V: TRBV13

CDR3: CASSLDTTNYGYTF
DNA: TGTGCCAGCAGCTTAGACACTACTAACTATGGCTACACCTTC
size: .
J: TRBJ1-2
D: .
V: TRBV11-2

CDR3: CTSSSPGGLNNSPLHF
DNA: TGTACCAGCAGCTCTCCGGGCGGCCTCAATAATTCACCCCTCCACTTT
size: few
J: TRBJ1-6
D: .
V: TRBV7-9

CDR3: CASSLALKGRQTNTEAFF
DNA: TGTGCCAGCAGCTTAGCCCTTAAGGGCCGCCAGACGAACACTGAAGCTTTCTTT
size: many
J: TRBJ1-1
D: .
V: TRBV7-9

CDR3: CASSPLAFSYNEQFF
DNA: TGTGCCAGCAGCCCACTAGCGTTCTCCTACAATGAGCAGTTCTTC
size: .
J: TRBJ2-1
D: TRBD2
V: TRBV3-1

CDR3: CASSQVDMGFLNQETQYF
DNA: TGCGCCAGCAGCCAAGTTGACATGGGTTTTCTTAACCAAGAGACCCAGTACTTC
size: .
J: TRBJ2-5
D: .
V: TRBV4-1

CDR3: CSARGGYDTQPQHF
DNA: TGCAGTGCTAGAGGGGGCTATGATACCCAGCCCCAGCATTTT
size: .
J: TRBJ1-5
D: .
V: TRBV20-1

CDR3: CASSLVASLRSEAFF
DNA: TGTGCCAGCAGCTTAGTGGCATCTCTTCGGTCTGAAGCTTTCTTT
size: .
J: TRBJ1-1
D: .
V: TRBV7-2